The clone carrying this T cell receptor beta chain came up a few times. The sample is drawn from a study of early T cells in non-severe SARS-CoV-2 infection. Study information: Chains from this unsorted whole-blood bulk RNA could not be paired.

Each single cDNA molecule received a unique molecular identifier. Via MiXCR, TCRdb re-called the 5' RACE reads, giving one row per CDR3 protein. The sample has 80,000 or so distinct CDR3 sequences; over 12% are singletons. This TCR came from an adult who was a healthcare worker with PCR-confirmed SARS-CoV-2 infection or an uninfected control (not recorded which). What was sequenced was whole blood.

The CDR3 here is CASSLAWGRSSYNEQFF. The CDR3 DNA reads TGCGCCAGCAGCTTGGCCTGGGGCAGGAGCTCCTACAATGAGCAGTTCTTC. V usage is TRBV5-1 and J usage is TRBJ2-1, with D possibly being TRBD1 (5 bases). The CDR3 covers 17 residues. With 0 bases removed from V and 0 bases from J, the gap between germline ends came to 13 bases. Germline CDR1 is SGHRS and CDR2 is YFSETQ.